This section outlines one TCR beta chain sequence together with its context. The CDR3 runs to 18 residues. V was shortened by 5 bases and J by 1 base, with 21 bases between the two germline ends. In germline, CDR1 is MNHEY, CDR2 SMNVEV (reference sequence). In the source study's methods: The assay estimated nucleated cells by amplifying reference gene primers. Sequencing used immunoSEQ multiplex PCR; TCRdb keeps in-frame clones, though not all of them. That table supplies the V and J calls and clone size; D and trimming were determined from the DNA. The sample includes more than 90,000 clones, roughly nine tenths of them seen just once. The data belong to a study of blood T cell repertoires in COVID-19. The wider study: Whether acute or convalescent, the COVID-19 samples came from the United States, Italy and Spain. The analysed material was cDNA or gDNA that came from T cells, B-cell-depleted T cells, or PBMCs.

The sample comprised peripheral blood. The chain joins TRBV27 to TRBJ2-4; tentatively, D is TRBD1 (6 bases). The TCR originated in a man in his forties or fifties with acute or convalescent COVID-19. The CDR3 nucleotides are TGTGCCAGCAGTCCCCTCGTTGGGGGCCCGGAGGCCAAAAACATTCAGTACTTC. Amino acid sequence: CASSPLVGGPEAKNIQYF.